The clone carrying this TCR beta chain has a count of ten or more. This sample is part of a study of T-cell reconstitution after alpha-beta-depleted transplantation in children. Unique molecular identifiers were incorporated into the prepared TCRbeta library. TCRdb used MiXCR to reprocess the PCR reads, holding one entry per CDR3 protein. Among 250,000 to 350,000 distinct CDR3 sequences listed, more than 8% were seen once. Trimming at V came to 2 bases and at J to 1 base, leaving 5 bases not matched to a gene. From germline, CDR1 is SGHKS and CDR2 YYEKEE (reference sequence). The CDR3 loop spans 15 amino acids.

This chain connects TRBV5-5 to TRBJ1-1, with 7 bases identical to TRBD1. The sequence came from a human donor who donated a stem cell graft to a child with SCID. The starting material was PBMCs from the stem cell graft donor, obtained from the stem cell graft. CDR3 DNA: TGTGCCAGCAGCTTTTTTGACAGGGCGAACACTGAAGCTTTCTTT. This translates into CASSFFDRANTEAFF. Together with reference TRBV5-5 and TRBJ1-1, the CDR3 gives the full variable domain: DAGVTQSPTHLIKTRGQQVTLRCSPISGHKSVSWYQQVLGQGPQFIFQYYEKEERGRGNFPDRFSARQFPNYSSELNVNALLLGDSALYLCASSFFDRANTEAFFGQGTRLTVV.